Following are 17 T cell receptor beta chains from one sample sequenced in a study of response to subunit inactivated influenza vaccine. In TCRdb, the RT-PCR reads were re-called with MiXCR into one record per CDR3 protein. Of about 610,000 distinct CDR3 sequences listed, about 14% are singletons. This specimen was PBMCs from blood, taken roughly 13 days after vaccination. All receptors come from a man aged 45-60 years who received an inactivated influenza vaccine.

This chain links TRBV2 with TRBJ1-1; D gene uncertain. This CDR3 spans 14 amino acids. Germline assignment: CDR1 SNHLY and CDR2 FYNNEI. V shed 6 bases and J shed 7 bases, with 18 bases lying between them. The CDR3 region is CASSMDRVTVEAFF. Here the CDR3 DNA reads TGTGCCAGCAGCATGGATAGAGTCACCGTTGAAGCTTTCTTT. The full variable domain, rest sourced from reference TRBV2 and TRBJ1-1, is EPEVTQTPSHQVTQMGQEVILRCVPISNHLYFYWYRQILGQKVEFLVSFYNNEISEKSEIFDDQFSVERPDGSNFTLKIRSTKLEDSAMYFCASSMDRVTVEAFFGQGTRLTVV.

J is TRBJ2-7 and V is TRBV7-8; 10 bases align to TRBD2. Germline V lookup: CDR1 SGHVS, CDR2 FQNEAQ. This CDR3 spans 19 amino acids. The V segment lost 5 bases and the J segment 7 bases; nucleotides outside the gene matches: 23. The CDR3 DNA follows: TGTGCCAGCAGCAAACGTGTTTATAGCGTGACTAGCGGGTTGGGTGAGCAGTACTTC. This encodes CASSKRVYSVTSGLGEQYF.

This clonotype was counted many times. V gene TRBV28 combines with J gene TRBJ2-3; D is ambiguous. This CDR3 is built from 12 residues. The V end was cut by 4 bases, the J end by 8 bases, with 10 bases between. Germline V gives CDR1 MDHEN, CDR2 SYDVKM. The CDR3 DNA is TGTGCCAGCAGTTCTACCTGGGGTACGCAGTATTTT. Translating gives CASSSTWGTQYF. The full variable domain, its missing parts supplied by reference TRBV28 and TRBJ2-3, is DVKVTQSSRYLVKRTGEKVFLECVQDMDHENMFWYRQDPGLGLRLIYFSYDVKMKEKGDIPEGYSVSREKKERFSLILESASTNQTSMYLCASSSTWGTQYFGPGTRLTVL.

CDR3 sequence: CASSLGYRGSGDTQYF. In nucleotides, the CDR3 is TGTGCCAGCAGTTTAGGGTATAGGGGATCTGGAGATACGCAGTATTTT. The chain has TRBV12-3 or TRBV12-4 and TRBJ2-3, with D possibly TRBD1 on 5 matching bases. This CDR3 contains 16 residues. Trimming cost V 1 base and J 5 bases, with 16 bases left between them.

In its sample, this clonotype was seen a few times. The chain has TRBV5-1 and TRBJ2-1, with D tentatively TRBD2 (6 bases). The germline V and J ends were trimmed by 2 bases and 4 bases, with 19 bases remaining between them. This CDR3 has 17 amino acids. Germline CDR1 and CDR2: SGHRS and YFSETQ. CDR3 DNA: TGCGCCAGCAGCTTTCTTTCACTAGCCCACTTTTACAATGAGCAGTTCTTC. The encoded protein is CASSFLSLAHFYNEQFF.

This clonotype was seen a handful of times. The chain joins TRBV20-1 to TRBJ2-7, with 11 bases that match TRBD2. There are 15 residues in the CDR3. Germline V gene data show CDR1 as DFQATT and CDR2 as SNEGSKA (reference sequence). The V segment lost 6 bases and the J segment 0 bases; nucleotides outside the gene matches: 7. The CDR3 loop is CSADTSGSGSYEQYF. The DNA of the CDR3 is TGCAGTGCAGACACTAGCGGGAGTGGCTCCTACGAGCAGTACTTC.

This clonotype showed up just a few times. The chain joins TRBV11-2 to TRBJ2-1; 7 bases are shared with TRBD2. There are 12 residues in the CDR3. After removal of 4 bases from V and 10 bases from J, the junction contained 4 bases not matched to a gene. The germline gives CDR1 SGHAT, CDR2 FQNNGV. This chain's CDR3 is CASSSLAAEQFF. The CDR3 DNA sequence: TGTGCCAGCAGCTCCCTAGCGGCCGAGCAGTTCTTC.

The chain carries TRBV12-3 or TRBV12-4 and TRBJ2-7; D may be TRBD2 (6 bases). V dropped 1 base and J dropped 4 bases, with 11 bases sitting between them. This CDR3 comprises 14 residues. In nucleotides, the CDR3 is TGTGCCAGCAGTTTAGTACACGGGAGTTACGAGCAGTACTTC. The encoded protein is CASSLVHGSYEQYF.

CDR3 DNA sequence: TGTGCCAGCAGCCAAGGGGCTGGGACCAGAGAAGCTTTCTTT. Translated: CASSQGAGTREAFF. The chain links TRBV3-1 to TRBJ1-1, with D tentatively TRBD1 (5 bases). V lost 1 base and J lost 8, with 14 bases in between. The CDR3 has 14 amino acids. Germline lookup yields CDR1 LGHDT and CDR2 YNNKEL (reference sequence).

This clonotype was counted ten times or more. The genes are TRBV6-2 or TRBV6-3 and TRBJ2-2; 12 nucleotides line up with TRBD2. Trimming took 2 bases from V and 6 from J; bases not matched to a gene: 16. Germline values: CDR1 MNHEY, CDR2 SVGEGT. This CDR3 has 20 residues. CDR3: CASSYRIGFSTSGGPGELFF. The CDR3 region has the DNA TGTGCCAGCAGTTACCGGATTGGGTTCTCGACTAGCGGGGGTCCCGGGGAGCTGTTTTTT.

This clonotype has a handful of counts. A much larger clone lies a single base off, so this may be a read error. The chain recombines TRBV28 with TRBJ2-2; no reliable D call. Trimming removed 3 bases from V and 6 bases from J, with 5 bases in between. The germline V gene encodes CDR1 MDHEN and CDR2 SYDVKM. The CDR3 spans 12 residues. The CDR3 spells CASSFRAGELFF. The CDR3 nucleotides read TGTGCCAGCAGTTTCCGAGCCGGGGAGCTGTTTTTT.

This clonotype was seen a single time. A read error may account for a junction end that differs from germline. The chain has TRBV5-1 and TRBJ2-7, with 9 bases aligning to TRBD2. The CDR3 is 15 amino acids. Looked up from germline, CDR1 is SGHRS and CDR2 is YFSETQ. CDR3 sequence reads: CASSAPGLASYEHYF. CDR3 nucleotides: TGCGCCAGCAGCGCCCCGGGACTAGCCTCCTACGAGCACTACTTC.

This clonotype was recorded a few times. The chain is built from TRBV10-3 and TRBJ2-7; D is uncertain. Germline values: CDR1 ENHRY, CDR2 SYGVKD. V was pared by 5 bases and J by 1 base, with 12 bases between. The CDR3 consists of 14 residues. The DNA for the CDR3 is TGTGCCATCAGTATTGGTCAAGCATCCTACGAGCAGTACTTC. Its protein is CAISIGQASYEQYF.

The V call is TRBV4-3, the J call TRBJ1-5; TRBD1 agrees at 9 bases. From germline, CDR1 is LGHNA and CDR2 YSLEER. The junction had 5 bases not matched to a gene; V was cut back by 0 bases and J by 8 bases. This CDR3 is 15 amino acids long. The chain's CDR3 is CASSQDLDRGKPQHF. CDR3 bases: TGCGCCAGCAGCCAAGATCTTGACAGGGGGAAGCCCCAGCATTTT.

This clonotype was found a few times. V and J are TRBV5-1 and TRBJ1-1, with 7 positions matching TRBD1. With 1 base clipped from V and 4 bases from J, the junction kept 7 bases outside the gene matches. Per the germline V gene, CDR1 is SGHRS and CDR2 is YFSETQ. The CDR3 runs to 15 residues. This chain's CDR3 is CASSLTGEDVTEAFF. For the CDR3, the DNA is TGCGCCAGCAGCTTGACAGGGGAGGATGTCACTGAAGCTTTCTTT.

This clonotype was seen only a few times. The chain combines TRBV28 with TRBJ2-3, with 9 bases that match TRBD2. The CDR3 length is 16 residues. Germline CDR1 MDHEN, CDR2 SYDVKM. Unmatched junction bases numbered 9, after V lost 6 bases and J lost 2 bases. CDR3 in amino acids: CASSLGLARNTDTQYF. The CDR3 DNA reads TGTGCCAGCAGCCTTGGACTAGCGAGAAACACAGATACGCAGTATTTT.

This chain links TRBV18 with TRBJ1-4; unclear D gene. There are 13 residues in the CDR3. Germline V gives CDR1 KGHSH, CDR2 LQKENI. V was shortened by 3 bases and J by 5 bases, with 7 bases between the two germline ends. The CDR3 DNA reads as TGTGCCAGCTCACCGCAGCGGAATGAAAAACTGTTTTTT. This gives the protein CASSPQRNEKLFF.